This TCR beta chain stems from a study of blood T cell repertoires in COVID-19. Study in general: Material from acute and convalescent COVID-19 was sourced from the United States, Italy and Spain. From T cells, B-cell-depleted T cells, or PBMCs came the material, which was cDNA or gDNA.

Methods used by the authors: From reference gene primer amplification, estimates of nucleated cell counts were derived. The assay was immunoSEQ multiplex PCR, and TCRdb's table has in-frame clones only and misses some. V and J calls and clone size follow that table, whereas D and trimming were derived from the DNA. The profile shows about 68,000 clones, approximately 85% of them singletons. The CDR3 is 13 amino acids. Trimming pared 5 bases from V and 3 bases from J, leaving 10 bases between. Germline lookup yields CDR1 KGHSH and CDR2 LQKENI. The rearrangement uses TRBV18 and TRBJ2-5; a weak D match, TRBD1 (6 bases). The receptor was isolated from a man between 50 and 59 years old with acute or convalescent COVID-19. The source material was peripheral blood. The CDR3 here is CASSSRQEETQYF. CDR3 nucleotides: TGTGCCAGCTCATCCAGACAGGAAGAGACCCAGTACTTC.